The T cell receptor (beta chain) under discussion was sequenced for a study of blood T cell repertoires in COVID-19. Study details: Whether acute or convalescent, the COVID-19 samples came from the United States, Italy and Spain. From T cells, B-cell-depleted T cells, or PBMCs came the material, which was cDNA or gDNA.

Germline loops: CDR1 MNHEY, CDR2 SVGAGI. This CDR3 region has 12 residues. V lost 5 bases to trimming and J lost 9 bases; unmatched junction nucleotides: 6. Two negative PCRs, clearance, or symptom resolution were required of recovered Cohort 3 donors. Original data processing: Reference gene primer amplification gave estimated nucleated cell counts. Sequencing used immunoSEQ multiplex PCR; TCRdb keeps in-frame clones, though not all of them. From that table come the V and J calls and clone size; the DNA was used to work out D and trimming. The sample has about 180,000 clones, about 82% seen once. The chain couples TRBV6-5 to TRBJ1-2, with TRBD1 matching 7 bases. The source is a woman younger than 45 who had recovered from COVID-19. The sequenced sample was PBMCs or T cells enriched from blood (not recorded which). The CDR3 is CASSRNRGRYTF. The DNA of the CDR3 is TGTGCCAGCAGTCGAAACAGGGGTCGCTACACCTTC.